This T cell receptor (beta chain) appears in the sequencing data of a study of cytomegalovirus exposure and HLA in healthy donors. Study-wide results and caveats: Further analysis was carried out later, and it showed several of the most significant clusters appearing linked to common viral pathogens. Rare sequences made up most TCRs, while some public TCRs were found in many donors. In a later analysis, TCR association rates varied by HLA locus: DRB1 most, HLA-C fewest. Most TCR beta V segments were productive about 87% or about 30% of the time in an earlier analysis.

Trimming cost V 2 bases and J 1 base, with 14 bases left between them. This CDR3 comprises 16 residues. Germline CDR1 reads LNHDA; CDR2 reads SQIVND (reference sequence). Vbeta (60) and Jbeta (13) primers were used in the PCR. Using immunoSEQ multiplex PCR, the repertoire was profiled, and TCRdb retains in-frame clones only, with some absent. The sample includes tens of thousands of clones, more than 60% of them seen just once. Remarks on this clone: Antigen: not known.

The genes are TRBV19 and TRBJ1-1; D not certain. The sequence was collected from a man aged 25-45 years in good health and CMV-seronegative. The sequenced sample was PBMCs. CDR3 region: CASSIFPGSGNTEAFF. The CDR3 bases are TGTGCCAGTAGTATATTCCCGGGGTCGGGGAACACTGAAGCTTTCTTT.